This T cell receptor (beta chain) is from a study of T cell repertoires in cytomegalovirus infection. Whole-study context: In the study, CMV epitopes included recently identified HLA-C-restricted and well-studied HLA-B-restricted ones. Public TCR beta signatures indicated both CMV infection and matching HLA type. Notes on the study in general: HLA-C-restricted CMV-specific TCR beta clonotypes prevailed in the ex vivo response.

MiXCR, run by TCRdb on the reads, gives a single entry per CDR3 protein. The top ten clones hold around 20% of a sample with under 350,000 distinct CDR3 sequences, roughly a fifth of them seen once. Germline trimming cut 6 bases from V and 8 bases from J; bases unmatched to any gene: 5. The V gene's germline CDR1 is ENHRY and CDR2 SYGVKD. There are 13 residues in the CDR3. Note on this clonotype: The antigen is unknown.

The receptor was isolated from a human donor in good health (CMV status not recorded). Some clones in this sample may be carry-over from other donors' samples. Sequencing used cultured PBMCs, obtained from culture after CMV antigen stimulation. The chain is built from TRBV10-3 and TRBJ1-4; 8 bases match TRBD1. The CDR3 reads CAISERTGEKLFF. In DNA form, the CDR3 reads TGTGCCATCAGCGAACGGACAGGGGAAAAACTGTTTTTT.